The 7 T cell receptor beta chains presented below share a single source sample, sequenced in a study of OX40 agonist ivuxolimab in advanced cancers. The repertoire was sequenced with immunoSEQ multiplex PCR; TCRdb's copy has only in-frame clones and lacks some. The repertoire consists of around 50,000 clones, with over 75% occurring once and the leading ten covering around 0.68%. The starting material was CD4+ or CD8+ T cells sorted from blood, obtained in a trial of the OX40 agonist ivuxolimab. Source of these receptors: an adult with an advanced solid tumor such as melanoma, head and neck, liver or kidney cancer.

This chain connects TRBV18 to TRBJ2-2, with 7 nucleotides matching TRBD1. The V gene's germline CDR1 is KGHSH and CDR2 LQKENI. This CDR3 is 16 amino acids long. Unmatched junction bases numbered 9, after V lost 3 bases and J lost 5 bases. CDR3: CASSPFLGGVTGELFF. The CDR3 nucleotides read TGTGCCAGCTCACCGTTTCTAGGGGGCGTTACCGGGGAGCTGTTTTTT.

This clone has only one observation. The chain couples TRBV12-1 to TRBJ2-7; the DNA was not used to check the table's D call, TRBD1. TRBV12-1 is described as a pseudogene. This CDR3 region has 15 residues. CDR3 DNA sequence: TGTGCCAGCAGCATACCAGGACAGGTTCACTACGAGCAGTACTTC. Encoded protein: CASSIPGQVHYEQYF.

CDR3 nucleotides: TGCGCCAGCAGCTTGGAGGCGGGAACCTACGAGCAGTACTTC. Translated, it gives CASSLEAGTYEQYF. The chain couples TRBV5-1 to TRBJ2-7, with D possibly being TRBD2 (6 bases). This CDR3 is 14 amino acids long. The ends were cut back, 0 bases at V and 2 bases at J, with 9 bases in the middle. Germline V lookup: CDR1 SGHRS, CDR2 YFSETQ.

This chain uses TRBV6-1 with TRBJ1-2; 10 bases agree with TRBD1. The CDR3 runs 16 residues. Germline CDR1 and CDR2: MNHNS and SASEGT. V dropped 3 bases and J dropped 4; count of bases not matched to a gene: 8. The CDR3 DNA reads as TGTGCCAGCAGTGAGAGCCCGGGACAGGGGAGCTATGGCTACACCTTC. This codes for CASSESPGQGSYGYTF.

This chain joins TRBV30 and TRBJ2-2; no clear D gene. V lost 4 bases and J lost 4, with 10 bases in between. The CDR3 loop spans 13 amino acids. Germline lookup yields CDR1 GTSNPN and CDR2 SVGIG (reference sequence). CDR3 nucleotide sequence: TGTGCCTGGACCCTGCTGGGCACCGGGGAGCTGTTTTTT. Encoded protein: CAWTLLGTGELFF.

The gene calls are TRBV27 and TRBJ1-6, with D unresolved. The CDR3 covers 14 residues. CDR1 MNHEY and CDR2 SMNVEV come from the germline V gene (reference sequence). The V end lost 5 bases, the J end lost 4 bases, and 9 bases lay between the germline ends. Here the CDR3 reads CASSPDGYNSPLHF. The CDR3, as DNA: TGTGCCAGCAGTCCCGACGGATATAATTCACCCCTCCACTTT.

The chain carries TRBV19 and TRBJ2-2, with 8 bases aligning to TRBD1. The CDR3 loop spans 15 amino acids. Germline CDR1 LNHDA, CDR2 SQIVND (reference sequence). V dropped 8 bases and J dropped 4; count of bases not matched to a gene: 9. The CDR3 loop reads CASQGAHIFTGELFF. The CDR3 DNA sequence: TGTGCCAGTCAGGGGGCCCATATCTTCACCGGGGAGCTGTTTTTT.